Sequencing of this TCR beta chain was carried out in a study of radiotherapy plus CTLA-4 blockade in lung cancer. The germline V gene encodes CDR1 SGHRS and CDR2 YFSETQ. This CDR3 has 12 amino acids. V was trimmed by 3 bases and J by 4 bases, leaving 8 bases between them. Clones were read by immunoSEQ multiplex PCR, and TCRdb kept only the in-frame ones, dropping some. The table lists more than 80,000 clones, about 83% of them singletons. The chain has TRBV5-1 and TRBJ2-7; the D is unclear. The TCR comes from a human donor with non-small cell lung cancer that progressed on radiotherapy plus ipilimumab. Some clones in this sample may be carry-over from other donors' samples. The sample consisted of peripheral blood, taken from a patient treated with radiotherapy plus ipilimumab. The CDR3 spells CASSSTPYEQYF. The CDR3 DNA follows: TGCGCCAGCAGCTCGACTCCTTACGAGCAGTACTTC.